This entry is about one TCR beta chain. Measured with immunoSEQ multiplex PCR; TCRdb has only the in-frame clones, and not every one. The table records tens of thousands of clones, approximately 80% of them present only once. This specimen belongs to a study of blood T cell repertoires in COVID-19. About the research overall: T cells, B-cell-depleted T cells, or PBMCs provided the cDNA or gDNA that served as material.

The germline CDR1 and CDR2 sequences are ENHRY and SYGVKD. J was trimmed by 0 bases and V by 4 bases; bases with no gene match: 8. This CDR3 has 17 amino acids. The rearrangement links TRBV10-3 to TRBJ1-3; TRBD1 matches 8 bases. The sequence derives from a man aged 70-80 years with acute or convalescent COVID-19. Sequencing input: peripheral blood. CDR3 loop: CAISGGTGLYSGNTIYF. Here the CDR3 DNA reads TGTGCCATCAGTGGGGGGACAGGACTTTACTCTGGAAACACCATATATTTT.